These 9 T cell receptor beta chains came from one sample sequenced in a study of control samples from healthy donors and cancer patients. This table comes from immunoSEQ multiplex PCR, and its TCRdb copy is limited to in-frame clones, with some not included. The sample yields approximately 100,000 clones, more than 75% seen once. The sample consisted of blood. All receptors come from a woman aged 40 to 50 in good health.

The genes are TRBV6-2 or TRBV6-3 and TRBJ2-1, with 8 bases that match TRBD2. V lost 6 bases, J lost 0 bases, and 4 bases stayed unmatched. The CDR3 loop spans 15 amino acids. The germline CDR1 and CDR2 sequences are MNHEY and SVGEGT. CDR3 region: CASSYGTSSYNEQFF. For the CDR3, the DNA is TGTGCCAGCAGCTATGGGACTAGCTCCTACAATGAGCAGTTCTTC.

The rearrangement joins TRBV7-2 to TRBJ2-3; a weak D match, TRBD1 (6 bases). The CDR3 has 15 residues. The germline V and J ends were trimmed by 5 bases and 0 bases, with 12 bases remaining between them. Germline-derived CDR1 and CDR2 are SGHTA and FQGNSA. This CDR3 reads CASSAYRVSTDTQYF. In DNA form, the CDR3 reads TGTGCCAGCAGCGCATACAGGGTTAGCACAGATACGCAGTATTTT.

The chain recombines TRBV4-3 with TRBJ1-2; 7 bases are shared with TRBD1. The CDR3 runs 16 residues. Germline loops: CDR1 LGHNA, CDR2 YSLEER. After removal of 2 bases from V and 5 bases from J, the junction contained 11 bases not matched to a gene. Written as DNA, the CDR3 is TGCGCCAGCAGCCAAATGCCCGGGACAGATATTTATGGCTACACCTTC. It translates to CASSQMPGTDIYGYTF.

The genes are TRBV6-5 and TRBJ2-7; D might be TRBD2 (5 bases). Germline CDR1 is MNHEY and CDR2 is SVGAGI. The CDR3 loop spans 11 amino acids. The ends were cut back, 6 bases at V and 6 bases at J, with 9 bases in the middle. In nucleotides, the CDR3 is TGTGCCAGCAGCGGGATAGCCGAGCAGTACTTC. Translating it yields CASSGIAEQYF.

The chain couples TRBV7-2 to TRBJ2-2, with a tentative D call TRBD1 (6 bases). Germline lookup yields CDR1 SGHTA and CDR2 FQGNSA. Trimming stripped 6 bases from V and 1 base from J, with 15 bases between. CDR3 size: 16 residues. The CDR3: CASSVRGPRNTGELFF. The CDR3 DNA reads as TGTGCCAGCAGTGTCAGGGGCCCCCGGAACACCGGGGAGCTGTTTTTT.

This clone has just one count. This chain uses TRBV12-3 or TRBV12-4 with TRBJ1-5; TRBD1 agrees at 7 bases. With V trimmed by 4 bases and J by 7 bases, 4 bases remained unmatched. The CDR3 has 13 residues. The CDR3 DNA is TGTGCCAGCAGTTCAACAGGGGTCCAGCCCCAGCATTTT. Translated, it gives CASSSTGVQPQHF.

The genes are TRBV10-3 and TRBJ1-1; the D gene is possibly TRBD1 (6 bases). The CDR3 has 15 residues. V was clipped by 3 bases and J by 0 bases, with 11 bases between them. Germline-derived CDR1 and CDR2 are ENHRY and SYGVKD. The CDR3 nucleotides read TGTGCCATCAGTGACCCGGGACACCTGAACACTGAAGCTTTCTTT. Encoded protein: CAISDPGHLNTEAFF.

This clone was detected once. This sequence joins TRBV19 and TRBJ2-3, with TRBD2 matching over 7 bases. J gave up 9 bases and V 5 bases, and 5 bases lay outside the gene matches. The germline V gene encodes CDR1 LNHDA and CDR2 SQIVND (reference sequence). The CDR3 contains 12 residues. The CDR3 nucleotides are TGTGCCAGTAGTTCAAGGGAGGGAACGCAGTATTTT. As protein: CASSSREGTQYF.

V and J are TRBV9 and TRBJ1-4; possibly TRBD1 for D (6 bases). Germline lookup yields CDR1 SGDLS and CDR2 YYNGEE. The CDR3 consists of 15 residues. Trimming removed 1 base from V and 5 bases from J, with 12 bases in between. The CDR3 bases are TGTGCCAGCAGCGTATCCGGGAGGGGGAATGAAAAACTGTTTTTT. It specifies CASSVSGRGNEKLFF.